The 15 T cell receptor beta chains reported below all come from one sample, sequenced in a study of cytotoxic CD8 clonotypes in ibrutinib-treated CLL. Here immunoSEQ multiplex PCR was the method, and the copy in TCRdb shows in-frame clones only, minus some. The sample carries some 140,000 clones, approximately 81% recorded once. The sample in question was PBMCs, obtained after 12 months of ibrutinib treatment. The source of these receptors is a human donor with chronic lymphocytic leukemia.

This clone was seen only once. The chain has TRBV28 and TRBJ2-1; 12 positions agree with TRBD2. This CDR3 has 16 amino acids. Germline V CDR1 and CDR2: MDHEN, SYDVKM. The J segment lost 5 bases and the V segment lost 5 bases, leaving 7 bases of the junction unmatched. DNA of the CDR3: TGTGCCAGCAGTATAAGACTAGCGGGAGCTAACAATGAGCAGTTCTTC. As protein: CASSIRLAGANNEQFF.

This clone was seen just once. The CDR3 reads CASSSGQGSTNEKLFF. The CDR3 region has the DNA TGCGCCAGCAGCTCCGGACAGGGATCGACTAATGAAAAACTGTTTTTT. The rearrangement links TRBV5-1 to TRBJ1-4; TRBD1 matches 8 bases. The V segment lost 3 bases and the J segment 2 bases; nucleotides outside the gene matches: 6. The CDR3 sequence is 16 residues long. Germline values: CDR1 SGHRS, CDR2 YFSETQ.

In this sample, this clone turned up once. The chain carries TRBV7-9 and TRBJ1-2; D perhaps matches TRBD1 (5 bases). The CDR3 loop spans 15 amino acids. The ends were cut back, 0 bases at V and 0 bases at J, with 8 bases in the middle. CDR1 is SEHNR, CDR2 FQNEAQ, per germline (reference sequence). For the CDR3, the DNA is TGTGCCAGCAGCTTAGCGGGGGACCCTAACTATGGCTACACCTTC. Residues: CASSLAGDPNYGYTF.

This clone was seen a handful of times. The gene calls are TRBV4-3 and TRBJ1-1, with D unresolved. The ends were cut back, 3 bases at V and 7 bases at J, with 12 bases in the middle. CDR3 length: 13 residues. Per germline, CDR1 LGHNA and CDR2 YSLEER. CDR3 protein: CASSQGSRGEAFF. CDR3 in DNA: TGCGCCAGCAGCCAGGGGTCTCGGGGTGAAGCTTTCTTT.

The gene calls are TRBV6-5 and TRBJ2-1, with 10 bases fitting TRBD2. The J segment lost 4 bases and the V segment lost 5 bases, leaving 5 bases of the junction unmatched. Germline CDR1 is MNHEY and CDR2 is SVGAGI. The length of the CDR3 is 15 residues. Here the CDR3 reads CASSTTSGEYNEQFF. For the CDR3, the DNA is TGTGCCAGCAGTACTACTAGCGGGGAATACAATGAGCAGTTCTTC.

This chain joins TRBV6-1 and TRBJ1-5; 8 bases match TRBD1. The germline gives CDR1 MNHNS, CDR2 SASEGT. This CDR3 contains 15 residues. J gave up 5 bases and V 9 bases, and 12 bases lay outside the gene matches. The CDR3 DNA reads TGTGCCAGTAGACAGGGGAATTGGCTCGATCAGCCCCAGCATTTT. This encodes CASRQGNWLDQPQHF.

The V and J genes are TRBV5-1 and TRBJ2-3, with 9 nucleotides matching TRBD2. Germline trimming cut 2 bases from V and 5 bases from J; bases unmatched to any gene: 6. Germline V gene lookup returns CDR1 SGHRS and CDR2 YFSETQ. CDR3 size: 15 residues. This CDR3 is CASSLIAGVLDTQYF. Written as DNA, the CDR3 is TGCGCCAGCAGCTTAATAGCGGGAGTGTTAGATACGCAGTATTTT.

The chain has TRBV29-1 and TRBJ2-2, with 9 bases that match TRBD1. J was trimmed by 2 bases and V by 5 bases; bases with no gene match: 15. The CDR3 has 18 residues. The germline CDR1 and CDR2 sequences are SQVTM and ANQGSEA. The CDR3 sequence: CSVNFINRQGVNTGELFF. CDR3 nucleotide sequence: TGCAGCGTTAATTTTATAAATCGACAGGGGGTAAACACCGGGGAGCTGTTTTTT.

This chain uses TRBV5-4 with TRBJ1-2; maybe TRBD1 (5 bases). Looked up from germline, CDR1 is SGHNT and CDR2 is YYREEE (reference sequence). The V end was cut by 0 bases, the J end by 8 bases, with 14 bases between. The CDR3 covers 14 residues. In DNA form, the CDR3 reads TGTGCCAGCAGCTTGGAGAATAGGGGCGACGGCTACACCTTC. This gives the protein CASSLENRGDGYTF.

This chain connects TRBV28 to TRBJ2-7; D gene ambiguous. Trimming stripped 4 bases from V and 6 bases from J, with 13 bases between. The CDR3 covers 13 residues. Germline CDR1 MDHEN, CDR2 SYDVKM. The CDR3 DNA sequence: TGTGCCAGCAGTTCTTTAAGCCCCTTCGAGCAGTACTTC. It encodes CASSSLSPFEQYF.

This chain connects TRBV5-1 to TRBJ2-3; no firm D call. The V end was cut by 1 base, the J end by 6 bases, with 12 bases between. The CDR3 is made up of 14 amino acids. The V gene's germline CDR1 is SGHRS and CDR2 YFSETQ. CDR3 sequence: CASSLSPRRDTQYF. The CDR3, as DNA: TGCGCCAGCAGCTTGTCTCCTAGACGGGATACGCAGTATTTT.

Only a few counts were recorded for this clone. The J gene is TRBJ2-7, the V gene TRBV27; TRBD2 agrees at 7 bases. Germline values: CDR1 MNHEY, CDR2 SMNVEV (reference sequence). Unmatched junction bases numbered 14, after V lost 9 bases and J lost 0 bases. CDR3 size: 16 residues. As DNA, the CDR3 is TGTGCCAGTCTTCCCATAGCGGGTAGGAGCTCCTACGAGCAGTACTTC. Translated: CASLPIAGRSSYEQYF.

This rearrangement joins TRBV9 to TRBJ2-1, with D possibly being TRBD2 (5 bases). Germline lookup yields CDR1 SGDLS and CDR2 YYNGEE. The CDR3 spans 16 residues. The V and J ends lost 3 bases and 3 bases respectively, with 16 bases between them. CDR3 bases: TGTGCCAGCAGCGGCGGAATTGGAGGCTACTACAATGAGCAGTTCTTC. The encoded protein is CASSGGIGGYYNEQFF.

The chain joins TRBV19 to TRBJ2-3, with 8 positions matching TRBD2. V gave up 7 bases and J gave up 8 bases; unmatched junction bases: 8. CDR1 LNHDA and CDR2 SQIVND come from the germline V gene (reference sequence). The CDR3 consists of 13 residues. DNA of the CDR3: TGTGCCAGTAAAGGGGCGGGAGGAAGTACGCAGTATTTT. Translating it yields CASKGAGGSTQYF.

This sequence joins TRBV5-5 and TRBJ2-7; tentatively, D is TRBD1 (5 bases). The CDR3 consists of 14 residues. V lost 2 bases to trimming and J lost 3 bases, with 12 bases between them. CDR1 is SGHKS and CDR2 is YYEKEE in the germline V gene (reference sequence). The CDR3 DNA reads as TGTGCCAGCAGCTTTGGCGGCAGGGTCTACGAGCAGTACTTC. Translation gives CASSFGGRVYEQYF.